This TCR beta chain was documented in a study of read filtering for tumor transcriptome and immune sequencing. The germline CDR1 and CDR2 sequences are SNHLY and FYNNEI. This CDR3 comprises 15 residues. In regard to this clonotype: Relative to the germline gene, one junction end is altered; a read error may explain this.

The library was built from 400 ng RNA with molecular barcoded adaptors for alpha/delta and beta/gamma chains. TCRdb processed the reads anew with MiXCR; each CDR3 protein has one entry. The table includes some 48,000 distinct CDR3 sequences, roughly 19% detected once. The TCR was taken from a donor aged 40 or older with multiple myeloma. This chain joins TRBV2 and TRBJ2-1, with a tentative D call TRBD2 (6 bases). Sequencing was carried out using a population of CD138-negative cells sorted from bone marrow. In DNA, the CDR3 is TGTGCCAGCGCCGCGGGGCACCTCTCCTACAATGAGCCGTTCTTC. Translation: CASAAGHLSYNEPFF.